The clone carrying this T cell receptor beta chain has more than one count but fewer than ten. Its target is unknown. Each sample provided at least 6 micrograms of extracted total RNA. This sample was included in a study of blood T cells in healthy people across ages. Study-level results: Underestimates were what the diversity estimates from one million T cells were considered to be. PBMC samples, being unsorted, prevented any conclusive comparison of naive and antigen-experienced cells.

V was cut by 0 bases and J by 8 bases, with 16 bases left in between. The CDR3 covers 15 residues. From germline, CDR1 is SGHRS and CDR2 YFSETQ. Sample-barcoded 5' priming and a J-beta primer mix drove a second PCR of about 6 to 12 cycles. Each cDNA was tagged by a template-switch adaptor containing 12 random nucleotides. In TCRdb, the 5' RACE reads were re-called with MiXCR into one record per CDR3 protein. This table has roughly 1.7 million distinct CDR3 sequences, about 31% appearing once. The genes are TRBV5-1 and TRBJ2-3; the D gene is possibly TRBD1 (5 bases). This clonotype originated in a woman under 40 in good health. Sequencing was done on a sample of blood. As DNA, the CDR3 is TGCGCCAGCAGCTTGGCCGTGACAGAAGCCCGTACGCAGTATTTT. Translating it yields CASSLAVTEARTQYF.